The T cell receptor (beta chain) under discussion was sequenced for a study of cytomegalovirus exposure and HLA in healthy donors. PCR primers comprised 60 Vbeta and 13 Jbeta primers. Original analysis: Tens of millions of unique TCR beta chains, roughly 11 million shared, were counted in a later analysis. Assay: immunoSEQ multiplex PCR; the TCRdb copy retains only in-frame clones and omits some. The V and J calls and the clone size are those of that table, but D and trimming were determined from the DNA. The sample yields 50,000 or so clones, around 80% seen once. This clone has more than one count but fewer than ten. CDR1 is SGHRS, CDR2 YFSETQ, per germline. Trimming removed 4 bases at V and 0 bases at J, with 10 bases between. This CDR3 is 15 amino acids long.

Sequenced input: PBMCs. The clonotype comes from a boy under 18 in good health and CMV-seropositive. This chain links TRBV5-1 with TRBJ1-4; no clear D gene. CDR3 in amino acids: CASSVGDATNEKLFF. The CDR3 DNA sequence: TGCGCCAGCAGCGTTGGAGACGCAACTAATGAAAAACTGTTTTTT.